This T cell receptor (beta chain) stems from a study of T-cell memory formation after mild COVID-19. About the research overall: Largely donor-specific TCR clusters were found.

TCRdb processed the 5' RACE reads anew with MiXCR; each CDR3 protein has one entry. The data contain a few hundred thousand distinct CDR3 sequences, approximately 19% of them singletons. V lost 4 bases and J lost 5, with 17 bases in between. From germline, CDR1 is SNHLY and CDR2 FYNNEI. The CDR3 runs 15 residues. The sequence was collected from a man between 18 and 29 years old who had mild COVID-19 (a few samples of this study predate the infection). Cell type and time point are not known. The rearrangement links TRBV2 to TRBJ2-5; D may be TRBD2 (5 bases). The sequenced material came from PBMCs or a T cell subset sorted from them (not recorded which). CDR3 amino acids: CASSVGSGRGETQYF. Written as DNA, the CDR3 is TGTGCCAGCAGTGTAGGGTCGGGGAGAGGGGAGACCCAGTACTTC.